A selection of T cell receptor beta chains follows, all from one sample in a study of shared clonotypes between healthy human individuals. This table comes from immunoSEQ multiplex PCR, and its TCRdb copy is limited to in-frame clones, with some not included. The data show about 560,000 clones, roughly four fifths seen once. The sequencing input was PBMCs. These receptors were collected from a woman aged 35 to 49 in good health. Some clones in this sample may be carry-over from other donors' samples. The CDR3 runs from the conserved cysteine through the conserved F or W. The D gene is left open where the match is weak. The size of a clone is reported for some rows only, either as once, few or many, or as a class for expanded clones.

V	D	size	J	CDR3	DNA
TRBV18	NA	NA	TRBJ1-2	CASSSRDPTTGGYTF	TGTGCCAGCTCCTCCCGGGACCCCACGACAGGTGGCTACACCTTC
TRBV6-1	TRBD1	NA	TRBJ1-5	CASSEGGQGWQPQHF	TGTGCCAGCAGTGAAGGGGGACAGGGTTGGCAGCCCCAGCATTTT
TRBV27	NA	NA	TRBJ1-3	CASSPTVNSGNTIYF	TGTGCCAGCAGTCCCACAGTGAACTCTGGAAACACCATATATTTT
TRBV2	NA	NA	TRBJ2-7	CASNTGFVGEQYF	TGTGCCAGCAATACGGGCTTCGTGGGAGAGCAGTACTTC
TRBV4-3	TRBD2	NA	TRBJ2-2	CASSQDLAGGPHGELFF	TGCGCCAGCAGCCAAGATTTAGCGGGAGGGCCGCACGGGGAGCTGTTTTTT
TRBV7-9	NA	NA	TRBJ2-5	CASSLRGETQYF	TGTGCCAGCAGTCTTAGAGGGGAGACCCAGTACTTC
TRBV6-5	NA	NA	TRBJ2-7	CASSFGPGYEQYF	TGTGCCAGCAGTTTCGGACCAGGTTACGAGCAGTACTTC
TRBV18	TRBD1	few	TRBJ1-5	CASSPGQGTAQPQHF	TGTGCCAGCTCACCCGGACAGGGGACAGCTCAGCCCCAGCATTTT
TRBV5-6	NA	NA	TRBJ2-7	CASSLGGGHYEQYF	TGTGCCAGCAGCTTGGGGGGTGGCCACTACGAGCAGTACTTC
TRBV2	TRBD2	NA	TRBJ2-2	CASRGLYTGELFF	TGTGCCAGCAGGGGACTATACACCGGGGAGCTGTTTTTT
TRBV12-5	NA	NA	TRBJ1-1	CASGLTEGSEAFF	TGTGCTAGTGGTTTAACAGAAGGGTCCGAGGCTTTCTTT
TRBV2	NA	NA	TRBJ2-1	CASSGGSSSYNEQFF	TGTGCCAGCAGTGGGGGCTCTAGCTCCTACAATGAGCAGTTCTTC
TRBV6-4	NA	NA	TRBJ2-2	CASSEWSGSTGELFF	TGTGCCAGCAGTGAGTGGTCAGGGTCCACCGGGGAGCTGTTTTTT
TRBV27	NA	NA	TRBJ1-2	CASSPRPLGYGYTF	TGTGCCAGCAGCCCCAGACCTCTAGGCTATGGCTACACCTTC
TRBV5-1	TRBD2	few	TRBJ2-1	CASSHGTSGRYNEQFF	TGCGCCAGCAGCCACGGGACTAGCGGGAGGTACAATGAGCAGTTCTTC
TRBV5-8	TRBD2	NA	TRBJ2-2	CASSWEPGLAGNPFTGELFF	TGTGCCAGCAGCTGGGAGCCGGGACTAGCGGGAAATCCATTCACCGGGGAGCTGTTTTTT
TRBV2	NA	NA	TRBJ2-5	CASTEVETQYF	TGTGCCAGCACCGAGGTAGAGACCCAGTACTTC